This T cell receptor (beta chain) is drawn from a study of Ad26.COV2.S vaccination and SARS-CoV-2 variants. This sample's treatment: some 20 received Ad26.COV2.S at low or high dose, single or two shots; roughly five received placebo; per-sample allocation not given. It was on day 63 after the first vaccine or placebo injection that samples were taken. Vaccine was an Ad26 vector expressing Wuhan-strain SARS-CoV-2 spike. Findings and caveats of the study: Measurement of non-spike TCR breadth gave similar results in vaccine and placebo recipients. Post-vaccination breadth of spike-specific CD8+ and CD4+ T cell responses was reportedly substantial.

With respect to this clone: Its antigen remains unknown.

The table came from immunoSEQ multiplex PCR; TCRdb's copy has only in-frame clones and leaves some out. The table shows around 300,000 clones, with 88% occurring only once. Germline V gene lookup returns CDR1 SGHDN and CDR2 FVKESK. V shed 4 bases, J shed 4 bases, and the junction held 5 bases outside the gene matches. The CDR3 has 15 amino acids. The V and J genes are TRBV14 and TRBJ1-5, with TRBD1 matching 9 bases. This sample comprised peripheral blood, obtained in a trial of Ad26.COV2.S vaccine versus placebo. The source of this sequence is a person aged 18 to 59 who received the Ad26.COV2.S COVID-19 vaccine or a placebo. The DNA for the CDR3 is TGTGCCAGCAGCCTGGGACAGGGTAGGAATCAGCCCCAGCATTTT. Protein product: CASSLGQGRNQPQHF.